A selection of T cell receptor beta chains follows, all from one sample in a study of response to subunit inactivated influenza vaccine. One entry per CDR3 protein results from TCRdb running MiXCR on the RT-PCR reads. The table records 500,000 or so distinct CDR3 sequences, about 15% of them present only once. Sequencing was performed on CD4+ T cells sorted from PBMCs, taken less than 30 months after vaccination. All receptors come from a man aged 45 to 75 who received an inactivated influenza vaccine. CDR3s include the opening cysteine and the closing phenylalanine or tryptophan. Each record gives: D gene, clone size, J gene, V gene, CDR3 DNA, CDR3 protein. D genes are given only for firm matches. For some rows the clone size is stated as once, few or many, or as a class when expanded; others skip it.

d_gene: TRBD2
abundance: NA
j_gene: TRBJ2-3
v_gene: TRBV6-4
CDR3nt: TGTGCCAGCAGTGACGGACTAGCGGGAGACACAGATACGCAGTATTTT
CDR3aa: CASSDGLAGDTDTQYF

d_gene: NA
abundance: few
j_gene: TRBJ2-5
v_gene: TRBV10-3
CDR3nt: TGTGCCATCAGTGAGTCGACAGCTATCTCGGGAGAGACCCAGTACTTC
CDR3aa: CAISESTAISGETQYF

d_gene: NA
abundance: few
j_gene: TRBJ2-5
v_gene: TRBV7-9
CDR3nt: TGTGCCAGCAGCCCCGGACAGCCAGGGGCCGAGACCCAGTACTTC
CDR3aa: CASSPGQPGAETQYF

d_gene: NA
abundance: many
j_gene: TRBJ2-1
v_gene: TRBV18
CDR3nt: TGTGCCAGCTCACCAGGGGTTAACAATGAGCAGTTCTTC
CDR3aa: CASSPGVNNEQFF

d_gene: NA
abundance: NA
j_gene: TRBJ2-1
v_gene: TRBV14
CDR3nt: TGTGCCAGCAGCCCGCTTCCTCGACTACGCTACAATGAGCAGTTCTTC
CDR3aa: CASSPLPRLRYNEQFF

d_gene: TRBD2
abundance: NA
j_gene: TRBJ2-7
v_gene: TRBV20-1
CDR3nt: TGCAGTGTTTGGACCGGGACTAGCGGGTACGAGCAGTACTTC
CDR3aa: CSVWTGTSGYEQYF

d_gene: NA
abundance: few
j_gene: TRBJ1-1
v_gene: TRBV7-2
CDR3nt: TGTGCCAGCAGCTTACGATGGTTAGGGCCGAACACTGAAGCTTTCTTT
CDR3aa: CASSLRWLGPNTEAFF

d_gene: TRBD1
abundance: few
j_gene: TRBJ2-7
v_gene: TRBV7-9
CDR3nt: TGTGCCAGCAGCTTCGAGGGGGCCGCGCGCTACGAGCAGTACTTC
CDR3aa: CASSFEGAARYEQYF

d_gene: NA
abundance: few
j_gene: TRBJ2-1
v_gene: TRBV11-2
CDR3nt: TGTGCCAGCAGCTTAGAGTTCGGGGGACATTACAATGAGCAGTTCTTC
CDR3aa: CASSLEFGGHYNEQFF

d_gene: TRBD1
abundance: NA
j_gene: TRBJ2-3
v_gene: TRBV5-1
CDR3nt: TGCGCCAGCAGCTCCGCCGGGACAGAGAGGACAGATACGCAGTATTTT
CDR3aa: CASSSAGTERTDTQYF

d_gene: TRBD2
abundance: few
j_gene: TRBJ2-3
v_gene: TRBV7-2
CDR3nt: TGTGCCAGCAGCCCCCGGGGGGTTACGCAGTATTTT
CDR3aa: CASSPRGVTQYF

d_gene: TRBD1
abundance: many
j_gene: TRBJ2-1
v_gene: TRBV15
CDR3nt: TGTGCCGGACGGGACAGCAATAACAATGAGCAGTTCTTC
CDR3aa: CAGRDSNNNEQFF

d_gene: NA
abundance: few
j_gene: TRBJ2-4
v_gene: TRBV5-6
CDR3nt: TGTGCCAGCAGCCTACTGATTAAACGGCACATTCAGTACTTC
CDR3aa: CASSLLIKRHIQYF

d_gene: NA
abundance: few
j_gene: TRBJ2-1
v_gene: TRBV5-6
CDR3nt: TGTGCCAGCAGCGCCACAATGTATGGTGAGCAGTTCTTC
CDR3aa: CASSATMYGEQFF

d_gene: TRBD1
abundance: few
j_gene: TRBJ1-1
v_gene: TRBV7-6
CDR3nt: TGTGCCAGCAGCCAAACCTACAGGGGTTCCACTGAAGCTTTCTTT
CDR3aa: CASSQTYRGSTEAFF

d_gene: NA
abundance: few
j_gene: TRBJ1-2
v_gene: TRBV12-3/TRBV12-4
CDR3nt: TGTGCCAGCGGAGCCCCGGGGGCGGGTGGCTACACCTTC
CDR3aa: CASGAPGAGGYTF

d_gene: NA
abundance: NA
j_gene: TRBJ2-4
v_gene: TRBV19
CDR3nt: TGTGCCAGTAGTATCGGAGGGGGAAACATTCAGTACTTC
CDR3aa: CASSIGGGNIQYF

d_gene: TRBD2
abundance: few
j_gene: TRBJ2-1
v_gene: TRBV29-1
CDR3nt: TGCAGCGTTGTGGTTTCTAGCGGGAGGTACAATGAGCAGTTCTTC
CDR3aa: CSVVVSSGRYNEQFF

d_gene: NA
abundance: many
j_gene: TRBJ1-1
v_gene: TRBV5-1
CDR3nt: TGCGCCAGCAGCTTTTCGACAGGCGTGAACACTGAAGCTTTCTTT
CDR3aa: CASSFSTGVNTEAFF

d_gene: NA
abundance: many
j_gene: TRBJ2-7
v_gene: TRBV5-1
CDR3nt: TGCGCCAGCAGCTTGGGAGTACGGCTAGCTGATACCTACGAGCAGTACTTC
CDR3aa: CASSLGVRLADTYEQYF

d_gene: NA
abundance: many
j_gene: TRBJ1-1
v_gene: TRBV20-1
CDR3nt: TGCAGTGCTAAAGGGACGGAGAACACTGAAGCTTTCTTT
CDR3aa: CSAKGTENTEAFF

d_gene: NA
abundance: few
j_gene: TRBJ2-3
v_gene: TRBV5-6
CDR3nt: TGTGCCAGCAACAAAGCGGGCACAGATACGCAGTATTTT
CDR3aa: CASNKAGTDTQYF

d_gene: TRBD2
abundance: NA
j_gene: TRBJ2-1
v_gene: TRBV5-6
CDR3nt: TGTGCCAGCAGCGGAAGTAGCGGGGTGCCAAGGTTCTTC
CDR3aa: CASSGSSGVPRFF

d_gene: TRBD2
abundance: once
j_gene: TRBJ2-5
v_gene: TRBV28
CDR3nt: TGTGCCAGCAGGCCGACTAGCGCTAAAGAGACCCAGTACTTC
CDR3aa: CASRPTSAKETQYF

d_gene: TRBD2
abundance: NA
j_gene: TRBJ2-1
v_gene: TRBV2
CDR3nt: TGTGCCAGCAGGTTGACTAGCGGGAGCGAACATGAGCAGTTCTTC
CDR3aa: CASRLTSGSEHEQFF

d_gene: NA
abundance: NA
j_gene: TRBJ2-2
v_gene: TRBV29-1
CDR3nt: TGCAGCGTTGAGTCCACAGCGACAGCCACCGGGGAGCTGTTTTTT
CDR3aa: CSVESTATATGELFF

d_gene: NA
abundance: many
j_gene: TRBJ2-3
v_gene: TRBV7-8
CDR3nt: TGTGCCAGCAGCAAAAGGGCCCCGGTGGACCCCACAGATACGCAGTATTTT
CDR3aa: CASSKRAPVDPTDTQYF